This T cell receptor (beta chain) was recovered during a study of cytomegalovirus exposure and HLA in healthy donors. Findings and limits, study-wide: Later analysis revealed greater clonal expansion in HLA-associated TCR beta chains than in equally common others. Specificity of three CMV-associated chains for CMV antigens was verified in vitro. Most CMV-associated TCR beta chains appeared HLA-restricted in a later analysis. Some TCR beta chains (164 of them) were listed as cytomegalovirus-associated.

The table lists this clone with a few counts. Its specificity is unknown. A multiplex PCR was run with 60 Vbeta primers and 13 Jbeta primers. Generated by immunoSEQ multiplex PCR, the TCRdb table keeps only in-frame clones and is missing some. This table holds tens of thousands of clones, roughly half found once. This CDR3 is 17 amino acids long. V was shortened by 0 bases and J by 2 bases, with 14 bases between the two germline ends. Germline assignment: CDR1 SGDLS and CDR2 YYNGEE. The clonotype originates from a human donor in good health. The gene calls are TRBV9 and TRBJ1-4; possibly TRBD1 for D (5 bases). The sequencing sample was made of PBMCs. Here the CDR3 DNA reads TGTGCCAGCAGCGTAGGGCAGGGCCGATACACTAATGAAAAACTGTTTTTT. It encodes CASSVGQGRYTNEKLFF.